This TCR beta chain is drawn from a study of identical twins. Findings of the study overall: Twin-shared out-of-frame alpha sequences showed excess low generation probability.

Comments on this clonotype: Its antigen is unidentified.

Template switching, a step in the protocol, added a universal primer site, and cDNA carried unique molecular identifiers. TCRdb reanalysed the 5' RACE reads using MiXCR and keeps one entry per CDR3 protein. In the table there are approximately 700,000 distinct CDR3 sequences, approximately 18% of which are singletons. This CDR3 has 12 residues. Germline V gives CDR1 MNHEY, CDR2 SVGEGT. V shed 5 bases and J 13 bases; nucleotides not matched to a gene: 9. Separately, the same data were catalogued under a study of T cells expressing NK-cell markers. Per that paper: Unclear, still, was the HCMV specificity of the expanded NKG2C+ T cell clones.

The receptor's source is a young woman in good health. The sample was PBMCs. V is TRBV6-2 or TRBV6-3 and J is TRBJ1-2; TRBD1 agrees at 8 bases. CDR3 amino acids: CASSHIWTGITF. CDR3 coding DNA: TGTGCCAGCAGTCACATTTGGACAGGGATCACCTTC.